The sequence of this TCR beta chain was determined in a study of T cell responses to AZD1222 COVID-19 vaccine. V lost 5 bases, J lost 3 bases, and 15 bases lay in between. The CDR3 runs to 15 residues. In germline, CDR1 is SGHTA, CDR2 FQGNSA. Whole-study findings and limits: Sampled repertoires all dated from after the peak T cell response.

Generated by immunoSEQ multiplex PCR, the TCRdb table keeps only in-frame clones and is missing some. Of over 100,000 clones listed, approximately 84% are singletons. With respect to this clone: Its antigen is undetermined.

Sequenced material: peripheral blood, taken on day 0 of AZD1222 vaccination. The receptor's source is an adult in good health. This rearrangement joins TRBV7-2 to TRBJ2-3; D possibly corresponds to TRBD2 (6 bases). CDR3 amino acids: CASSPNRLGTDTQYF. The CDR3 DNA is TGTGCCAGCAGCCCTAACCGACTAGGGACAGATACGCAGTATTTT.